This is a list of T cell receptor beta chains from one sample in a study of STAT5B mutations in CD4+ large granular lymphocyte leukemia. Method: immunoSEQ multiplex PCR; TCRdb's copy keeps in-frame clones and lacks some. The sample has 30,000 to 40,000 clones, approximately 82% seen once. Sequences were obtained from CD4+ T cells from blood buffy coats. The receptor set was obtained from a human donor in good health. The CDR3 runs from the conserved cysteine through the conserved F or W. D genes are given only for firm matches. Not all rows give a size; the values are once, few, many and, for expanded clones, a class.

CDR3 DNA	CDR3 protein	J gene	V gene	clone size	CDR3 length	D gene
TGTGCCAGCAGCAGATACGGGGGAGAGACCCAGTACTTC	CASSRYGGETQYF	TRBJ2-5	TRBV11-2	NA	13	NA
TGTGCCACCAGCATAAATCACGGTTCGGGGTTCTTC	CATSINHGSGFF	TRBJ2-1	TRBV15	NA	12	NA
TGCGCCAGCAGCCCCCACCGGGACTATGGCTACACCTTC	CASSPHRDYGYTF	TRBJ1-2	TRBV5-1	NA	13	NA
TGTGCCAGCAAGACAACGAGGGAGAACACTGAAGCTTTCTTT	CASKTTRENTEAFF	TRBJ1-1	TRBV2	NA	14	NA
TGTGCCAGCAGTGAAGCGTTGGGGGAGAATTATGGCTACACCTTC	CASSEALGENYGYTF	TRBJ1-2	TRBV6-1	few	15	NA
TGTGCCAGCAGTCGGGACAGGGACACTGAAGCTTTCTTT	CASSRDRDTEAFF	TRBJ1-1	TRBV6-5	NA	13	TRBD1
TGTGCCAGCAGCCGGACTAGCGGGAAGAACAATGAGCAGTTCTTC	CASSRTSGKNNEQFF	TRBJ2-1	TRBV5-4	NA	15	TRBD2
TGTGCCAGCAGTGACCGATGGAAAACTAGCACAGATACGCAGTATTTT	CASSDRWKTSTDTQYF	TRBJ2-3	TRBV6-4	NA	16	NA
TGCGCCAGCAGCTTTGGTGCAACCTATGGCTACACCTTC	CASSFGATYGYTF	TRBJ1-2	TRBV5-1	few	13	NA
TGTGCCAGCAGCTATATCGGAGTTGGGGTCGGAAACACCATATATTTT	CASSYIGVGVGNTIYF	TRBJ1-3	TRBV2	NA	16	NA
TGCGCCAGCAGCAAAGGACTAGCGGACACCGGGGAGCTGTTTTTT	CASSKGLADTGELFF	TRBJ2-2	TRBV5-1	NA	15	TRBD2
TGTGCCAGCCGCCCGGGGGGGCTGAACACTGAAGCTTTCTTT	CASRPGGLNTEAFF	TRBJ1-1	TRBV6-1	NA	14	NA
TGTGCCACCGCTCTTCTGACAGGGGTGGGGAATGAGCAGTTCTTC	CATALLTGVGNEQFF	TRBJ2-1	TRBV6-1	NA	15	TRBD1
TGTGCCAGCAGCTTGGCCGGGGGACACGGGGATACGCAGTATTTT	CASSLAGGHGDTQYF	TRBJ2-3	TRBV5-5	NA	15	NA
TGTGCCAGCAGGAGACAGGGTCTCGAGCAGTACTTC	CASRRQGLEQYF	TRBJ2-7	TRBV2	NA	12	TRBD1
TGTGCCAGCAGCCAAGATATAGGCTCCGGCAACACCGGGGAGCTGTTTTTT	CASSQDIGSGNTGELFF	TRBJ2-2	TRBV14	NA	17	NA
TGTGCCAGCAGCTTAATGGGGGCGAACACTGAAGCTTTCTTT	CASSLMGANTEAFF	TRBJ1-1	TRBV7-9	NA	14	NA
TGTGCCAGCTCACCAATCCTGATGCTGGGGGAGCTGTTTTTT	CASSPILMLGELFF	TRBJ2-2	TRBV18	NA	14	NA
TGTGCCAGTAGAGGACAGATTAACACTGAAGCTTTCTTT	CASRGQINTEAFF	TRBJ1-1	TRBV19	few	13	NA
TGTGCCAGCAGCCAGACAGAGAAACAGGGGCACCGGTATGGCTACACCTTC	CASSQTEKQGHRYGYTF	TRBJ1-2	TRBV14	NA	17	TRBD1
TGTGCCAGTAGTCGACCTCAGGGTAACTATGGCTACACCTTC	CASSRPQGNYGYTF	TRBJ1-2	TRBV19	NA	14	NA
TGTGCCAGTAGTATAGTATCGGCCGGGGAACGCGCTGGCTACACCTTC	CASSIVSAGERAGYTF	TRBJ1-2	TRBV19	NA	16	NA
TGTGCCAGCAGACCAGAGGGGGCAGGGAGCACGAACACCGGGGAGCTGTTTTTT	CASRPEGAGSTNTGELFF	TRBJ2-2	TRBV7-2	NA	18	TRBD1
TGCGCCAGCAGCTTGGCCGGGACCAGAGGACATCAGGAGCAGTTCTTC	CASSLAGTRGHQEQFF	TRBJ2-1	TRBV5-1	NA	16	NA
TGCGCCAGCAGCCCTACCGGGACAGGGCTCAATACGCAGTATTTT	CASSPTGTGLNTQYF	TRBJ2-3	TRBV5-1	NA	15	TRBD1
TGTGCCAGTTGGGACACCAACACTGAAGCTTTCTTT	CASWDTNTEAFF	TRBJ1-1	TRBV11-2	NA	12	NA
TGTGCCACCAGCAGGCTTCGAGGGGGAAAGCGTCAGCCCCAGCATTTT	CATSRLRGGKRQPQHF	TRBJ1-5	TRBV15	few	16	NA
TGTGCCAGCAGATCGCGGCTAGCGGGGGGACGTACAGATACGCAGTATTTT	CASRSRLAGGRTDTQYF	TRBJ2-3	TRBV27	NA	17	TRBD2
TGTGCCAGCAGCTCGGGACAGGGGGGAGAAAAACTGTTTTTT	CASSSGQGGEKLFF	TRBJ1-4	TRBV7-9	few	14	TRBD1
TGTGCCAGCAGCCGGACTAGCGGTCGAGTCAGGTCCGGGGAGCTGTTTTTT	CASSRTSGRVRSGELFF	TRBJ2-2	TRBV7-9	NA	17	TRBD2
TGTGCCATCAGTGGGAGCGGGACGAACACCGGGGAGCTGTTTTTT	CAISGSGTNTGELFF	TRBJ2-2	TRBV10-3	NA	15	TRBD2
TGTGCCAGCAGCGGAGGGGGGGCCAACACTGAAGCTTTCTTT	CASSGGGANTEAFF	TRBJ1-1	TRBV7-2	NA	14	NA
TGTGCCAGTAGTCGCCAACAAGCTAACTATGGCTACACCTTC	CASSRQQANYGYTF	TRBJ1-2	TRBV19	NA	14	NA
TGTGCCAGCTCACCCGGGATCTCTCAAGAGACCCAGTACTTC	CASSPGISQETQYF	TRBJ2-5	TRBV18	NA	14	NA
TGTGCCAGCAGCTTTCGGACGGCACAGAACACCGGGGAGCTGTTTTTT	CASSFRTAQNTGELFF	TRBJ2-2	TRBV7-2	NA	16	NA
TGTGCCAGCAGCCCCATGGATAAACAAGAGACCCAGTACTTC	CASSPMDKQETQYF	TRBJ2-5	TRBV11-3	NA	14	NA
TGTGCCAGCAGTGGCCTTGGACAGGGTAACACTGAAGCTTTCTTT	CASSGLGQGNTEAFF	TRBJ1-1	TRBV25-1	NA	15	TRBD1
TGTGCCAGCATGGGACAGGGACAGGCCATCACCTTC	CASMGQGQAITF	TRBJ1-2	TRBV25-1	NA	12	TRBD1
TGTGCCAGCAGTTCCGGGGGGCCCTACGAGCAGTACTTC	CASSSGGPYEQYF	TRBJ2-7	TRBV6-6	NA	13	NA
TGTGCCAGCAGCTTGGGAGGTTCACCCCTCCACTTT	CASSLGGSPLHF	TRBJ1-6	TRBV7-3	NA	12	NA
TGCGCCAGCAGACACGATTACTACGAGCAGTACTTC	CASRHDYYEQYF	TRBJ2-7	TRBV5-1	NA	12	NA
TGTGCCAGCAGCCCCCCTCGAGGGAGCGGGGGCTCCTACAATGAGCAGTTCTTC	CASSPPRGSGGSYNEQFF	TRBJ2-1	TRBV11-3	NA	18	TRBD2
TGTGCCAGCAGCCAAGACCGGGTGACTAGCTACAATGAGCAGTTCTTC	CASSQDRVTSYNEQFF	TRBJ2-1	TRBV4-2	NA	16	NA
TGTGCCAGCAGCTTTGGCAGGCCGTATCACGAGCAGTACTTC	CASSFGRPYHEQYF	TRBJ2-7	TRBV5-4	NA	14	NA
TGTGCCACCAGCCGGGACAGGGACAATCAGCCCCAGCATTTT	CATSRDRDNQPQHF	TRBJ1-5	TRBV15	NA	14	TRBD1
TGTGCCTACAGGGTGACAGGGGGCGGATTTGGCTACAATGAGCAGTTCTTC	CAYRVTGGGFGYNEQFF	TRBJ2-1	TRBV7-3	NA	17	TRBD1
TGTGCCAGCAGTGACATAGGGCAAGAGACCCAGTACTTC	CASSDIGQETQYF	TRBJ2-5	TRBV6-1	NA	13	NA
TGTGCCAGCAGTGACCCGGGTCCTAGCACAGATACGCAGTATTTT	CASSDPGPSTDTQYF	TRBJ2-3	TRBV2	NA	15	NA
TGTGCCAGCTCTAACCAAGGGCCCACCGGGACACTTCACAATGAGCAGTTCTTC	CASSNQGPTGTLHNEQFF	TRBJ2-1	TRBV18	NA	18	NA
TGCGCCAGCAGTAAAACCACAGGGAACACTGAAGCTTTCTTT	CASSKTTGNTEAFF	TRBJ1-1	TRBV10-1	NA	14	NA
TGCAGCGTTGAAGAAGGCGCGGGGGGAACCGAGCAGTACTTC	CSVEEGAGGTEQYF	TRBJ2-7	TRBV29-1	NA	14	TRBD2
TGCGCCAGCAGCGACCAGGGGGGTGGGTACGAGCAGTACTTC	CASSDQGGGYEQYF	TRBJ2-7	TRBV5-1	NA	14	NA
TGCGCCAGCAGCTTGGAAATGGGTTTGAACACTGAAGCTTTCTTT	CASSLEMGLNTEAFF	TRBJ1-1	TRBV5-1	NA	15	NA
TGTGCCACCAGTTTCGGGGCTAGCGGCACAGATACGCAGTATTTT	CATSFGASGTDTQYF	TRBJ2-3	TRBV6-6	NA	15	NA
TGTGCCAGCAGCTTACCTGGGACAGGGTTTAACGAGCAGTACTTC	CASSLPGTGFNEQYF	TRBJ2-7	TRBV7-8	few	15	TRBD1